What follows describes a single TCR beta chain. What it binds is unknown. The CDR3 consists of 12 residues. V lost 4 bases to trimming and J lost 5 bases, with 6 bases between them. Germline loops: CDR1 MNHNS, CDR2 SASEGT. The data originate from a study of shared clonotypes between healthy human individuals. Study outcomes and limitations: When naive CD4 clonotypes were compared across several donors, 5% to 5.5% were shared.

Only in-frame clones appear in the TCRdb table, and some are missing; sequencing was by immunoSEQ multiplex PCR. The sample records about 2.4 million clones, around nine tenths being singletons. V and J are TRBV6-1 and TRBJ1-5, with D unresolved. Sequenced material: naive CD4+ T cells sorted from blood. The subset: CD45RA+ positively selected. This sequence originates from a man younger than 35 in good health. Here the CDR3 DNA reads TGTGCCAGCAGTGGTGGATATCAGCCCCAGCATTTT. It translates to CASSGGYQPQHF.